The entry that follows covers one T cell receptor (beta chain) sequence. The antigen remains unidentified. Peripheral blood samples of approximately 10 milliliters were drawn from each donor. Researchers report isolating at least 7 million PBMCs per sample. The use of a sample-barcoded 5' primer and a J-beta primer mix characterized a second PCR of roughly 6 to 11 cycles. TCRdb re-analysed the 5' RACE reads in MiXCR, keeping a single row per CDR3 protein. The data contain more than 650,000 distinct CDR3 sequences, about a fifth of them singletons. V shed 6 bases and J 4 bases; nucleotides not matched to a gene: 13. From germline, CDR1 is MNHNY and CDR2 SVGAGI (reference sequence). The CDR3 length is 16 residues. The data originate from a study of blood T cells in healthy people across ages. Points from the study as a whole: Older age went with lower TCR beta diversity per million T cells, in a roughly linear way. Samples with more naive T cells showed higher observed beta diversity.

The sample taken for sequencing was blood. This sequence joins TRBV6-6 and TRBJ2-5; the match to TRBD1 covers 8 bases. This TCR came from a man between 65 and 80 years old in good health. This chain's CDR3 is CASSSQGQAAGETQYF. CDR3 nucleotide sequence: TGTGCCAGCAGCTCCCAGGGACAGGCTGCGGGAGAGACCCAGTACTTC.